This TCR beta chain was sequenced during a study of spatial heterogeneity in lung cancer. For the study at large: There were consistently more beta-chain sequences detected than alpha-chain sequences. Across tumor regions, counts of TCR transcripts showed a strong correlation with a T cell module score derived from matched bulk RNA-seq.

Sample time point: sample taken at primary tumor resection. Samples were obtained from 70 or so donors, all untreated early-stage non-small cell lung cancer patients. Unsorted whole RNA of tumor, nontumor lung or frozen PBMC was sequenced. This clonotype was observed many times. Its antigen is as yet unknown. TCRdb redid the calling of the 5' RACE reads with MiXCR, one entry per CDR3 protein. The data hold over 8,000 distinct CDR3 sequences, with more than 9% observed a single time. The CDR3 sequence is 14 residues long. The ends lost 1 base at V and 5 bases at J; junction bases unmatched: 7. Germline V CDR1 and CDR2: GTSNPN, SVGIG (reference sequence). Study findings and constraints: The study found that expanded intratumoral alpha and beta TCR counts tracked tumor mutation counts.

V gene TRBV30 combines with J gene TRBJ1-2; 7 bases align to TRBD1. The source material was lung tumor tissue, sampled at surgery. This receptor was obtained from a male donor with early-stage non-small cell lung cancer. DNA for the CDR3: TGTGCCTGGAGTGCTAGGGACAGCAAGTATGGCTACACCTTC. This translates into CAWSARDSKYGYTF.